Included here is one T cell receptor (beta chain) sequence, with context. This clone has more than one count but fewer than ten. Its antigen remains undetermined. No quality values exist for individual bases; no much larger clone is one base distant. The sample comes from a study of blood T cell repertoires in COVID-19 (dated by TCRdb to the early 2020s). Context from the whole study: Collaborator samples came from the United States, Italy and Spain and covered acute and convalescent phases of COVID-19. The material from the prospective study consisted of cDNA or gDNA derived from T cells, B-cell-depleted T cells, or PBMCs. Deeply sampled blood TCRbeta repertoires from subjects exposed to, actively infected with, or recovered from COVID-19 were included in the dataset. The repertoires were released in a freely available public database intended as a resource for research on the immune response to SARS-CoV-2. The samples were drawn from the first 160 participants of the ongoing ImmuneRACE study and from 1,200 or so subjects provided by 6 global collaborators. Nearly every sample came with metadata listing a de-identified subject ID, COVID-19 status, age in years and sex. Where available, HLA class I and class II types were obtained from metadata supplied by the sample provider rather than from assay-based typing.

Points the paper makes about the study in general: The amount of clinical and demographic metadata varied by source and participant and was provided uncurated.

Whole blood was collected in K2EDTA tubes by collaborating institutions according to the institutions' own protocols. For TCRbeta analysis, collaborators shipped samples as frozen whole blood, isolated PBMCs, or DNA extracted from either of those sample types. Including the terminal cysteine and phenylalanine, the CDR3 comprises 15 residues. This entry keeps only the CDR3 DNA: 45 bases, framed from base 1. From V the trimming removes 5 bases and from J it removes 3 bases, while the gene matches leave 7 bases of the junction unaccounted for. CDR1 MNHEY and CDR2 SVGAGI were looked up in the germline V gene. The immunoSEQ Assay, a bias-controlled multiplex PCR, was used to amplify TCRbeta CDR3 regions from genomic DNA. For the original study's pipeline: Nucleated cell counts per sample were estimated from amplification of reference gene primers within the assay. Sequence reads were collapsed and filtered to measure the absolute abundance of every unique TCRbeta CDR3 rearrangement. Productive Simpson clonality was computed per sample as the square root of Simpson's diversity index over productive rearrangements. Not all clones reach the TCRdb copy of this immuneACCESS table, which keeps in-frame sequences only. Checked studies attribute under half of the gap to unresolved V genes and leave the rest unexplained. V and J calls plus clone size are reproduced from that table; the DNA served to infer D and trimming. The sample table shows 250,000 or so clones, and around three quarters are seen once. Of the sample, around 3.4% is held by the ten largest clones.

This clonotype was sampled from a woman aged 80 or over with acute or convalescent COVID-19. Sequencing was done on a sample of peripheral blood. Rearrangement joined TRBV6-5 to TRBJ2-7; TRBD2 aligns with 10 central bases. The DNA is as follows: TGTGCCAGCAGTCTAAGCGGGAGGGCGGGCTACGAGCAGTACTTC. Its coded protein is CASSLSGRAGYEQYF.